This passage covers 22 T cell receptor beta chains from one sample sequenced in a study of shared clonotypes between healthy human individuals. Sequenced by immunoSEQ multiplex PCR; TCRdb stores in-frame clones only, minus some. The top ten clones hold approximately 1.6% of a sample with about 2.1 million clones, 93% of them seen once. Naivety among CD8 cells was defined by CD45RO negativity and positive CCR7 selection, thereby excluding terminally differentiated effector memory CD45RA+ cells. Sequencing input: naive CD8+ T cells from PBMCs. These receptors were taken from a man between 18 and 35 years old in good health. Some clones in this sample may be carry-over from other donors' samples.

The CDR3, as DNA: TGTGCCAGCAGCTTCGGGACAGCCTTAGGAGACGAGCAGTACTTC. It codes for CASSFGTALGDEQYF. The gene calls are TRBV7-9 and TRBJ2-7; TRBD1 aligns across 7 bases. The trim removed 3 bases at V and 5 bases at J, leaving 10 bases unmatched. The CDR3 extends over 15 amino acids. CDR1 is SEHNR and CDR2 is FQNEAQ in the germline V gene (reference sequence). The full variable domain, rest sourced from reference TRBV7-9 and TRBJ2-7, is DTGVSQNPRHKITKRGQNVTFRCDPISEHNRLYWYRQTLGQGPEFLTYFQNEAQLEKSRLLSDRFSAERPKGSFSTLEIQRTEQGDSAMYLCASSFGTALGDEQYFGPGTRLTVT.

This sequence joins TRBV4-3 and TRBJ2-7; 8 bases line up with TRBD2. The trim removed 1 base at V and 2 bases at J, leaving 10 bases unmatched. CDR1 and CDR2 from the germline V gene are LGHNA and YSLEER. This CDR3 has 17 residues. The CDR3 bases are TGCGCCAGCAGCCAAGCACCTCCTAGCGGGTCCACCTACGAGCAGTACTTC. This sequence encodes CASSQAPPSGSTYEQYF.

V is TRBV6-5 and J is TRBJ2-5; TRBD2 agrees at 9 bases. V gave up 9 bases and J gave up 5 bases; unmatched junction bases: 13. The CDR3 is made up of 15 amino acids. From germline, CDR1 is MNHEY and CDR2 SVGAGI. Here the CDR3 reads CASSPGLALSETQYF. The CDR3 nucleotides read TGTGCCAGTTCTCCGGGACTAGCCCTCTCCGAGACCCAGTACTTC.

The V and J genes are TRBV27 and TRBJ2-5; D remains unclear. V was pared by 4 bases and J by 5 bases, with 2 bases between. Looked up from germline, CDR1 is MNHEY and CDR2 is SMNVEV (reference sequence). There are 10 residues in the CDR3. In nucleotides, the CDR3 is TGTGCCAGCAGTTGGGAGACCCAGTACTTC. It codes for CASSWETQYF.

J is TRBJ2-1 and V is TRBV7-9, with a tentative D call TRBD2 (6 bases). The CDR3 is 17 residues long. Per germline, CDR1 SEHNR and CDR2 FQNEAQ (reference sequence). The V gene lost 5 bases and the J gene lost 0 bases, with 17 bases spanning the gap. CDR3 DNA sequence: TGTGCCAGCAGCCCTACGCGGGACCCGAGCTCCTACAATGAGCAGTTCTTC. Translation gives CASSPTRDPSSYNEQFF.

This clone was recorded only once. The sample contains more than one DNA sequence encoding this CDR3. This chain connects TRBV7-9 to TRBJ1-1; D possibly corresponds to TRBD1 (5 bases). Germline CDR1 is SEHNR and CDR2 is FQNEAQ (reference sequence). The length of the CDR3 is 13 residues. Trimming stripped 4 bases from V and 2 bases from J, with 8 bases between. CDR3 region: CASSSGGNTEAFF. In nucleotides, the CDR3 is TGTGCCAGCAGCTCGGGGGGTAACACTGAAGCTTTCTTT.

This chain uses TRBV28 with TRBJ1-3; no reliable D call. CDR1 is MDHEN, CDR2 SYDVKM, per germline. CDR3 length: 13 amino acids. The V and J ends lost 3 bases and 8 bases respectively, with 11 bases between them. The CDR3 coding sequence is TGTGCCAGCAGTTTGGCCAGGAGGGACACCATATATTTT. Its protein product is CASSLARRDTIYF.

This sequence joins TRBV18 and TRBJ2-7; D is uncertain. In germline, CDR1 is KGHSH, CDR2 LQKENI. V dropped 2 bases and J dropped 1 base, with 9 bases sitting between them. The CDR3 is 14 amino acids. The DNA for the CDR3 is TGTGCCAGCTCACCAGTTTTAGGGTCCTACGAGCAGTACTTC. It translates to CASSPVLGSYEQYF.

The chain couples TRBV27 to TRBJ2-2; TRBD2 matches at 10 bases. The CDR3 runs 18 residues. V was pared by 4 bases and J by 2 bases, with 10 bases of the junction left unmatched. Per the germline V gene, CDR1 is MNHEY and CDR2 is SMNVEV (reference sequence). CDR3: CASSSPGLAGENTGELFF. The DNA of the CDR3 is TGTGCCAGCAGTTCCCCCGGGCTAGCGGGAGAAAACACCGGGGAGCTGTTTTTT.

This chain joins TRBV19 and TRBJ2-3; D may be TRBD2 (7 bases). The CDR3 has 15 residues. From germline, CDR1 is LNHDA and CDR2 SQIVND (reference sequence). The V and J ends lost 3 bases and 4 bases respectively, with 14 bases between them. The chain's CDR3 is CASSMRGQSADTQYF. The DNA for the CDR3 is TGTGCCAGTAGTATGCGGGGGCAATCGGCAGATACGCAGTATTTT.

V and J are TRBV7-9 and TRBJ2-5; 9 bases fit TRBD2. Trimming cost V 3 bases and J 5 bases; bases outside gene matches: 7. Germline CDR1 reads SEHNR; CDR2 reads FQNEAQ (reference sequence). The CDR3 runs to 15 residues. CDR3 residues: CASSFSAGGGETQYF. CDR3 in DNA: TGTGCCAGCAGCTTTTCAGCGGGAGGTGGGGAGACCCAGTACTTC.

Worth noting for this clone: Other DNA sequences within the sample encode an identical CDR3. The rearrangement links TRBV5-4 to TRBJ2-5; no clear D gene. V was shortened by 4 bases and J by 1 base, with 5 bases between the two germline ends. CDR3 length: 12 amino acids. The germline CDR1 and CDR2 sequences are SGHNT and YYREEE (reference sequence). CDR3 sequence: CASSPTQETQYF. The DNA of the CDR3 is TGTGCCAGCAGCCCAACCCAAGAGACCCAGTACTTC.

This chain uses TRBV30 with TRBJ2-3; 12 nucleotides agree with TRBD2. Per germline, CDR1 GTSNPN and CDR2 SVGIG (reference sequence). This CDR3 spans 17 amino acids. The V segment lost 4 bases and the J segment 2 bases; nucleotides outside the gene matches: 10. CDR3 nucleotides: TGTGCCTGGACAGGGTTAGGACTAGCGGGGCTCACAGATACGCAGTATTTT. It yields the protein CAWTGLGLAGLTDTQYF.

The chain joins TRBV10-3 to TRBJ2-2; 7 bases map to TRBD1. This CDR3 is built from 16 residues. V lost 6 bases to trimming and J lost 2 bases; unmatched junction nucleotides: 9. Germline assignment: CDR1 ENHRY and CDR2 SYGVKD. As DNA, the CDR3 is TGTGCCATCAGGGCCCCCGGGACAGAAAACACCGGGGAGCTGTTTTTT. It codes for CAIRAPGTENTGELFF.

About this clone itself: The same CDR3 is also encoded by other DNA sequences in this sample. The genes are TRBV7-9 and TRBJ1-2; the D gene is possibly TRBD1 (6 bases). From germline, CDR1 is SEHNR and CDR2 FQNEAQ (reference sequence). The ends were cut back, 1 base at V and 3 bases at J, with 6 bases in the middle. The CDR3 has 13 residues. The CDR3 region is CASSLGQDYGYTF. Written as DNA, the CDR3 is TGTGCCAGCAGCTTAGGACAGGACTATGGCTACACCTTC. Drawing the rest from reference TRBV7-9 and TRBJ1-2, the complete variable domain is DTGVSQNPRHKITKRGQNVTFRCDPISEHNRLYWYRQTLGQGPEFLTYFQNEAQLEKSRLLSDRFSAERPKGSFSTLEIQRTEQGDSAMYLCASSLGQDYGYTFGSGTRLTVV.

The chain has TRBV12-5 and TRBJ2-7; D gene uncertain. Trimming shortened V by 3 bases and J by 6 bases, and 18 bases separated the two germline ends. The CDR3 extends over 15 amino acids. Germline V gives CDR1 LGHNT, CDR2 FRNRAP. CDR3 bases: TGTGCTAGTGGTTTTAGCAGGAGCCCCGAGGTCGAGCAGTACTTC. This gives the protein CASGFSRSPEVEQYF. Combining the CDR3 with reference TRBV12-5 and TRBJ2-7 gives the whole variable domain DARVTQTPRHKVTEMGQEVTMRCQPILGHNTVFWYRQTMMQGLELLAYFRNRAPLDDSGMPKDRFSAEMPDATLATLKIQPSEPRDSAVYFCASGFSRSPEVEQYFGPGTRLTVT.

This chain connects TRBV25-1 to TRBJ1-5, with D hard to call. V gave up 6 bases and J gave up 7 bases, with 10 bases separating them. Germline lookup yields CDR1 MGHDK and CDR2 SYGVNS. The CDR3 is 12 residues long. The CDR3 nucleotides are TGTGCCAGCAGCGGTGGAGGGCAGCCCCAGCATTTT. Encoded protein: CASSGGGQPQHF.

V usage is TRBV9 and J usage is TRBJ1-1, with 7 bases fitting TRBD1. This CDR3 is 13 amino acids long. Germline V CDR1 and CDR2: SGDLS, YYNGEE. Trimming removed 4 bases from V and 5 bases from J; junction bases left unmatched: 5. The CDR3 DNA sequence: TGTGCCAGCAGCCTCCTGACAGGGACTGAAGCTTTCTTT. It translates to CASSLLTGTEAFF.

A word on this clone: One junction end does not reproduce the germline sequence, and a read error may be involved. The CDR3 coding sequence is TGCAGTGCCCCCGGGGCCTTGGACTTC. Amino acid sequence: CSAPGALDF. This chain uses TRBV20-1 with TRBJ2-5, with D perhaps TRBD1 or TRBD2 (5 bases each). This CDR3 contains 9 residues. CDR1 is DFQATT and CDR2 is SNEGSKA in the germline V gene (reference sequence).

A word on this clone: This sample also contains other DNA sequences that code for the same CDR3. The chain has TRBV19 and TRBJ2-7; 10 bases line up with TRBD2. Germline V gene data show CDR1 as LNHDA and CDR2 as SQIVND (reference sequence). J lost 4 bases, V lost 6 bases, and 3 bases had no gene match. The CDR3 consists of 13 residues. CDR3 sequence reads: CASRLAGGYEQYF. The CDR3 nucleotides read TGTGCCAGTAGGTTAGCGGGAGGATACGAGCAGTACTTC.

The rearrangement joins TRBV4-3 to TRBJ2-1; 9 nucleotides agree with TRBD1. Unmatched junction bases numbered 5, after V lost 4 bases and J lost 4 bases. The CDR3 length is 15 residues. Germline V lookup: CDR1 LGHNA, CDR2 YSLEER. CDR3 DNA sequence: TGCGCCAGCAGCCCAAGGGACAGGGTTTACAATGAGCAGTTCTTC. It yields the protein CASSPRDRVYNEQFF.

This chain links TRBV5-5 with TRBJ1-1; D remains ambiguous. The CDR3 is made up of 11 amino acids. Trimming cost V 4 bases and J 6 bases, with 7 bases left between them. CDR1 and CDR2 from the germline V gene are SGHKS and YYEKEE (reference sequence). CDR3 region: CASSQLAEAFF. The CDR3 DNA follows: TGTGCCAGCAGCCAGTTGGCTGAAGCTTTCTTT.